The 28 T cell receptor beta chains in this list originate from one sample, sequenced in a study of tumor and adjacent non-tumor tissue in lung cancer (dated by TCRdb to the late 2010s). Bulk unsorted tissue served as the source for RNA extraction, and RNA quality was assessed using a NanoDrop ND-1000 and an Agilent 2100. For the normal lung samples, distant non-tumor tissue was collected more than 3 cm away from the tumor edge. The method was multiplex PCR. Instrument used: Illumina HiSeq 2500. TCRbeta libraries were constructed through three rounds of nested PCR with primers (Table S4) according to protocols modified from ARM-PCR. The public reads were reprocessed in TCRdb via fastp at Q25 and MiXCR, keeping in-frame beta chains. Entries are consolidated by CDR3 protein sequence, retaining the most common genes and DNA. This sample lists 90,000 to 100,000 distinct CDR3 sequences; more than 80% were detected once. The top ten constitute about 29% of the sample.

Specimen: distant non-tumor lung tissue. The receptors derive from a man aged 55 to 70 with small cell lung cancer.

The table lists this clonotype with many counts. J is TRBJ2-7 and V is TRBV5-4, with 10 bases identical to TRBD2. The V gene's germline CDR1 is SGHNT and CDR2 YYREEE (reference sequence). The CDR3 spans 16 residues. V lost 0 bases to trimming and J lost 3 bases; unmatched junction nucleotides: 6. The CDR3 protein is CASSLGASGGFYEQYF. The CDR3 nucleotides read TGTGCCAGCAGCTTGGGAGCTAGCGGGGGATTCTACGAGCAGTACTTC.

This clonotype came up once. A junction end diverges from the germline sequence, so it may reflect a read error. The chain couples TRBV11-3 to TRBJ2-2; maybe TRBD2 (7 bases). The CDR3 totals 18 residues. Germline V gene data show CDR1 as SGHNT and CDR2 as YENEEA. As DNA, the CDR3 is TGTGTCAGCAGCTCCCGGGGAGGGGGAGGATACAGAGCCGGGGAGCTGTTTTTT. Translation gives CVSSSRGGGGYRAGELFF.

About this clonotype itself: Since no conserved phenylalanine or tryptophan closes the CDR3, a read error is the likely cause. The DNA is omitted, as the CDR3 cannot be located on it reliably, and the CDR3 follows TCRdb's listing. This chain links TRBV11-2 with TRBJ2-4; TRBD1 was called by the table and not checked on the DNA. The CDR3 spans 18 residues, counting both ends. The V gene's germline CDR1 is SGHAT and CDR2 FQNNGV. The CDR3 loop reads CASSLGMGQGEAKNIHYL.

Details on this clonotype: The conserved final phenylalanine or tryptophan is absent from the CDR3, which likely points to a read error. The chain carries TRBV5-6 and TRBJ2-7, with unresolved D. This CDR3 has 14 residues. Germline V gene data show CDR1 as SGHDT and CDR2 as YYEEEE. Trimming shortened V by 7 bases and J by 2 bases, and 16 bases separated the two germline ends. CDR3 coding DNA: TGTGCCAGCCGCCCAAGGGTTGGTGCCTACGAGCAGTACTTA. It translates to CASRPRVGAYEQYL.

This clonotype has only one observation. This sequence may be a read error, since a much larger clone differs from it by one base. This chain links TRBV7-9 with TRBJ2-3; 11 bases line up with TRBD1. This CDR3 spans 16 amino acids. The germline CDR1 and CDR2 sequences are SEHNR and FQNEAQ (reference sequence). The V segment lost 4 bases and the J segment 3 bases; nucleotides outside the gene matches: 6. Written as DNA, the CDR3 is TGTGCCAGCAGCTGGGGGACAGGGGGTTGGACAGATACGCAGTATTTT. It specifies CASSWGTGGWTDTQYF.

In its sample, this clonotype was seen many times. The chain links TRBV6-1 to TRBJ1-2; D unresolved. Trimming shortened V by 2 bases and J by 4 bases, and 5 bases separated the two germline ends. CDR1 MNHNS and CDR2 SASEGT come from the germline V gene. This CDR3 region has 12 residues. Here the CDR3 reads CASSEFVYGYTF. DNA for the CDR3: TGTGCCAGCAGTGAATTTGTCTATGGCTACACCTTC.

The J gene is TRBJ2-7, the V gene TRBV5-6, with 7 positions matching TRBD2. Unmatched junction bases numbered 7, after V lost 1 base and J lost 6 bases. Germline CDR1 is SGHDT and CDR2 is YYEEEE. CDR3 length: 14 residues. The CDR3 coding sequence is TGTGCCAGCAGCTTGAGGGAGGGCAATCTCGAGCAGTACTTC. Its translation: CASSLREGNLEQYF.

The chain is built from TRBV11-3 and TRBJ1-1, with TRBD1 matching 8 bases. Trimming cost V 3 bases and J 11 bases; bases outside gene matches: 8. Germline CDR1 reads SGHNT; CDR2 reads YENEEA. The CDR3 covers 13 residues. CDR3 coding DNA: TGTGCCAGCAGCTTCGACATACAGGGGGATGCTTTCTTT. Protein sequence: CASSFDIQGDAFF.

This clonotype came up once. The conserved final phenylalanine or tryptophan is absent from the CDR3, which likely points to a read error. CDR3 bases: TGTGTCAGCAGCTTAAGACGGTACCAAGAGATCCAGTACCTC. This encodes CVSSLRRYQEIQYL. The chain combines TRBV11-1 with TRBJ2-5; unclear D gene. This CDR3 contains 14 residues. Per germline, CDR1 SGHAT and CDR2 FQDESV (reference sequence).

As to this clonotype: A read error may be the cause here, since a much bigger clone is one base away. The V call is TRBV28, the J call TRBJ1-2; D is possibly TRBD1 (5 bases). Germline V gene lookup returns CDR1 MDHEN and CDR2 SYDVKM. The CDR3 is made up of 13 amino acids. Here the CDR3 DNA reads TGTGCCGGCAGCCCGGGACGGGGCTATGGCTACACCTTC. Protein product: CAGSPGRGYGYTF.

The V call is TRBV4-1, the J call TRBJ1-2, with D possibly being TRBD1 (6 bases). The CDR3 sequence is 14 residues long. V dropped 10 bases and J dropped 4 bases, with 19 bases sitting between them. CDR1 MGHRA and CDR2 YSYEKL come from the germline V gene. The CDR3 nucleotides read TGCGCCAACGGCCAACCGGACAGCGTCTATGGCTACACCTTC. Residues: CANGQPDSVYGYTF.

CDR3 residues: CAGCSYSGGQETQYF. The CDR3 DNA follows: TGTGCCGGCTGTTCGTATAGCGGGGGACAAGAGACCCAGTACTTC. The rearrangement links TRBV12-3 or TRBV12-4 to TRBJ2-5; 9 bases agree with TRBD2. Trimming cost V 11 bases and J 2 bases; bases outside gene matches: 12. The CDR3 covers 15 residues.

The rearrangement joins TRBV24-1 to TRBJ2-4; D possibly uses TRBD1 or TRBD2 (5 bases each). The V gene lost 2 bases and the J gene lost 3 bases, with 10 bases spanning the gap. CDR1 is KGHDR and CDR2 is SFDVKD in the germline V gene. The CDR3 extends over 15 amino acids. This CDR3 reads CATSDSGTDKNIQYF. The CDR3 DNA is TGTGCCACCAGTGATTCTGGGACCGACAAAAACATTCAGTACTTC.

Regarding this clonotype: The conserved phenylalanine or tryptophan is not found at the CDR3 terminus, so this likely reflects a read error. CDR3 region: CASSPEEENVQYI. The CDR3 nucleotides are TGTGCCAGCAGCCCAGAAGAGGAAAACGTTCAGTACATC. The chain is built from TRBV4-2 and TRBJ2-4; no definite D call. The V gene's germline CDR1 is LGHNA and CDR2 YNFKEQ. The CDR3 covers 13 residues.

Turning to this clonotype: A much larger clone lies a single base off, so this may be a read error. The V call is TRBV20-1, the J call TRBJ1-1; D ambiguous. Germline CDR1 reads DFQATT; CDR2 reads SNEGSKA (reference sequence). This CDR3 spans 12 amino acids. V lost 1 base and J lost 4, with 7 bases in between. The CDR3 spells CSARGIFTEAFF. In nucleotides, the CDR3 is TGCAGTGCTAGAGGTATCTTCACTGAAGCTTTCTTT.

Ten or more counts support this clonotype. The DNA for the CDR3 is TGCAGTGCTAGAGATACGGTGTCCTACAATGAGCAGTTCTTC. Its protein product is CSARDTVSYNEQFF. The V and J genes are TRBV20-1 and TRBJ2-1; D call uncertain. Germline V gene sequence: CDR1 DFQATT, CDR2 SNEGSKA (reference sequence). The CDR3 is 14 residues long. Trimming took 0 bases from V and 1 from J, leaving 7 bases between them.

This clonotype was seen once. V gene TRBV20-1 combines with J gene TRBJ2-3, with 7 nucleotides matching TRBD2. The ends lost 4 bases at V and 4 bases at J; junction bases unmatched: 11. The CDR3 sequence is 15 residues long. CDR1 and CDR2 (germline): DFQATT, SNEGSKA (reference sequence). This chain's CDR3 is CSANPAGREADTQYF. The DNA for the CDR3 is TGCAGTGCTAACCCAGCGGGGAGGGAGGCAGATACGCAGTATTTT.

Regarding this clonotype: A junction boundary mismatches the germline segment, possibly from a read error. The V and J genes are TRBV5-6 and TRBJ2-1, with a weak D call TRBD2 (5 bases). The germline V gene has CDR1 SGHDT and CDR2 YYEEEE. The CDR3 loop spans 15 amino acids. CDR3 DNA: TGTGCCAGCAGCTTGGGACTATATGAGAACAACGAGCAGTCCTTC. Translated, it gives CASSLGLYENNEQSF.

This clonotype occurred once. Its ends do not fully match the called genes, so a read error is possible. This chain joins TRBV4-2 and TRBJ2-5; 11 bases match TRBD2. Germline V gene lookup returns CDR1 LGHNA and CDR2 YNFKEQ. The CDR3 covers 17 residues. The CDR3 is CASSQGSSGRGQETHYF. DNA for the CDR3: TGTGCCAGCAGCCAAGGGAGTAGCGGGAGGGGGCAAGAGACCCATTACTTC.

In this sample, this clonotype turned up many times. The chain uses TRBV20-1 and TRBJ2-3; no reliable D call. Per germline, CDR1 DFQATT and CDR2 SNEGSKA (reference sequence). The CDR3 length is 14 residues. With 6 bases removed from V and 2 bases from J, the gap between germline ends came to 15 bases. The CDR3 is CSAFRSTHTDTQYF. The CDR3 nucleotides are TGCAGTGCCTTTCGTTCTACTCACACAGATACGCAGTATTTT.

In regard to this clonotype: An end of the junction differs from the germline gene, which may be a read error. CDR3 loop: CTSSLLEGGVEAFF. CDR3 DNA sequence: TGTACCAGCAGTTTATTAGAGGGGGGTGTTGAAGCTTTCTTT. The chain uses TRBV28 and TRBJ1-1; D may be TRBD1 (6 bases). The CDR3 extends over 14 amino acids. Germline V lookup: CDR1 MDHEN, CDR2 SYDVKM. The whole variable domain, remainder taken from reference TRBV28 and TRBJ1-1, is DVKVTQSSRYLVKRTGEKVFLECVQDMDHENMFWYRQDPGLGLRLIYFSYDVKMKEKGDIPEGYSVSREKKERFSLILESASTNQTSMYLCTSSLLEGGVEAFFGQGTRLTVV.

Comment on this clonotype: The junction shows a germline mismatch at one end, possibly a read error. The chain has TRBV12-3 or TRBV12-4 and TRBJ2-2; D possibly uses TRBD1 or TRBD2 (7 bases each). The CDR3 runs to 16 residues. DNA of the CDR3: TGTGACAGCAGTCTCAGGGGGGGAGGGCCCCCCGGGGAGCTGTTTTTT. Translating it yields CDSSLRGGGPPGELFF.

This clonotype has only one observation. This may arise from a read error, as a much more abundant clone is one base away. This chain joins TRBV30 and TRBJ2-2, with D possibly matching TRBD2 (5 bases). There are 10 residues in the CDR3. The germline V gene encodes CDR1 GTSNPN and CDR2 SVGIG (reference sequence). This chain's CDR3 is CAWGTGELLF. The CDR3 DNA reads TGTGCCTGGGGCACCGGGGAGCTGTTATTT.

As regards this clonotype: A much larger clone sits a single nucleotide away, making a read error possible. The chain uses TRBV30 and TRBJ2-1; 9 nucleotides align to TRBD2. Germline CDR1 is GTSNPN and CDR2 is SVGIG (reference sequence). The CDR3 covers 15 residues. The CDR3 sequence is CACSVLAGSYNEQFF. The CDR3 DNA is TGTGCCTGTAGTGTCCTAGCGGGATCCTACAATGAGCAGTTCTTC.

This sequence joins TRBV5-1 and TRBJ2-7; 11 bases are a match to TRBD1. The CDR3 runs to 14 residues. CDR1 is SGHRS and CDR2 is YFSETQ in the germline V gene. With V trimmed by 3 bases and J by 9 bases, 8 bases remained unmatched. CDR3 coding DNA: TGCGCCAGCAGCTCGGGGGGACAGGGGGTCGGGCAGTACTTC. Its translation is CASSSGGQGVGQYF.

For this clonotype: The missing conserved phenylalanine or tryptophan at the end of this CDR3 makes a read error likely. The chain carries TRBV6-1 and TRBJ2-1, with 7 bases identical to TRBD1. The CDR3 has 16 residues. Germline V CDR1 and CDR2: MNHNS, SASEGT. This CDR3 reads CVSSKRDRQMMIEQFL. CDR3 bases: TGTGTCAGCAGTAAACGGGACAGACAAATGATGATCGAGCAGTTCTTA.

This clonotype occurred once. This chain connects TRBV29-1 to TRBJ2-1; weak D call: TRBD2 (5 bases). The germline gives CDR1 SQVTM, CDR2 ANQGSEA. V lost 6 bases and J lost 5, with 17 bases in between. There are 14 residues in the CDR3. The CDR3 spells CSVYGVLEDNEQFF. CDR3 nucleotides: TGCAGCGTATACGGGGTGTTAGAGGACAATGAGCAGTTCTTC.

The CDR3 DNA is TGTGCCAGCGGCCCCGGGGAGACCGGCTACACCTTC. Its protein product is CASGPGETGYTF. The chain couples TRBV6-5 to TRBJ1-2, with unresolved D. V was clipped by 8 bases and J by 8 bases, with 15 bases between them. The CDR3 consists of 12 residues. Per the germline V gene, CDR1 is MNHEY and CDR2 is SVGAGI.